The following is a TCR beta chain sequence with its context. The library targeted TCRbeta and was prepared with unique molecular identifiers. MiXCR was run by TCRdb on the PCR reads, yielding one entry per CDR3 protein. The table has more than 200,000 distinct CDR3 sequences, approximately 8.4% seen once; the top ten hold roughly a third. This entry belongs to a study of T-cell reconstitution after alpha-beta-depleted transplantation in children. The source was PBMCs, mostly from graft donor cells, collected 360 days after TCRalphabeta/CD19-depleted stem cell transplant. The receptor comes from a male patient between 2 and 10 years old who had a stem cell transplant for acute myeloid leukemia, so the T cells may come from the graft donor.

CDR3 in amino acids: CASSVRTSEQETQYF. The DNA of the CDR3 is TGTGCCAGCAGCGTAAGGACTAGCGAGCAAGAGACCCAGTACTTC. V gene TRBV9 combines with J gene TRBJ2-5; 9 positions match TRBD2. The CDR3 is made up of 15 amino acids. The ends lost 1 base at V and 2 bases at J; junction bases unmatched: 3. The germline V gene encodes CDR1 SGDLS and CDR2 YYNGEE.